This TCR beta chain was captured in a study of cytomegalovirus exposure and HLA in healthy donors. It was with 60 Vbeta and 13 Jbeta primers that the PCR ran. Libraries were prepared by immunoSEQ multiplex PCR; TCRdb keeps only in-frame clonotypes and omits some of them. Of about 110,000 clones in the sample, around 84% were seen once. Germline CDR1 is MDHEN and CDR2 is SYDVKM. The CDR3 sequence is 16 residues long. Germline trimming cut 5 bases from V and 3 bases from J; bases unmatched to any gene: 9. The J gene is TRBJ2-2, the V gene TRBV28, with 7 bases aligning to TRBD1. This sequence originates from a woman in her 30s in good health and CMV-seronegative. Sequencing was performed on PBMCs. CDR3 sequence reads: CASSGIYRGDTGELFF. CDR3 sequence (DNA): TGTGCCAGCAGTGGGATATACAGGGGCGACACCGGGGAGCTGTTTTTT. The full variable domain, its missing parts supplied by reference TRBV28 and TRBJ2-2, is DVKVTQSSRYLVKRTGEKVFLECVQDMDHENMFWYRQDPGLGLRLIYFSYDVKMKEKGDIPEGYSVSREKKERFSLILESASTNQTSMYLCASSGIYRGDTGELFFGEGSRLTVL.